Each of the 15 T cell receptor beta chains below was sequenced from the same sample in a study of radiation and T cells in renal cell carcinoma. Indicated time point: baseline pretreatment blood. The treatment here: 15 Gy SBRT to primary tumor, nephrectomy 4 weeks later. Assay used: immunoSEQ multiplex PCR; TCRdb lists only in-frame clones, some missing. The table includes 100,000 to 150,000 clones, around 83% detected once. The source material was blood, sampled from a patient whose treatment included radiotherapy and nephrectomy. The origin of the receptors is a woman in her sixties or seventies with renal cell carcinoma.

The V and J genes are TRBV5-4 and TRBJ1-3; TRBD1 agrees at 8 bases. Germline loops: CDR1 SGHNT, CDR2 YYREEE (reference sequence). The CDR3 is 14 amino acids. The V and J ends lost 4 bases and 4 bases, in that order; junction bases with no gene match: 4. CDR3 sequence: CASSQQGGGNTIYF. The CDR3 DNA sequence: TGTGCCAGCAGCCAACAGGGGGGGGGAAACACCATATATTTT.

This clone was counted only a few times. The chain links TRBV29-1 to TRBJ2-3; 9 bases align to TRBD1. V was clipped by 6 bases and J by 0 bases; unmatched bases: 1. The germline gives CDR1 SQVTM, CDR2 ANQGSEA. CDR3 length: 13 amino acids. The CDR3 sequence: CSVDRGSTDTQYF. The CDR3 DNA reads TGCAGCGTAGACAGGGGGAGCACAGATACGCAGTATTTT.

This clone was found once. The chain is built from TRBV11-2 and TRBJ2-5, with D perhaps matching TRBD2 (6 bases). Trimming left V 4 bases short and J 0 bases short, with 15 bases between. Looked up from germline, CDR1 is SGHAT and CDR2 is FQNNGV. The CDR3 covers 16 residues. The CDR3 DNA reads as TGTGCCAGCAGCTCCGGGGGAGGTCGGTACCAAGAGACCCAGTACTTC. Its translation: CASSSGGGRYQETQYF.

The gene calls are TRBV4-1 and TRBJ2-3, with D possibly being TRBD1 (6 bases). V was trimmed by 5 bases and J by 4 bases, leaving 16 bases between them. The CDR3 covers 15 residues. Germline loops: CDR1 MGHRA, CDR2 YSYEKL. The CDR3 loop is CASSSTGSWADTQYF. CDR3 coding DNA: TGCGCCAGCAGCAGTACAGGGAGCTGGGCAGATACGCAGTATTTT.

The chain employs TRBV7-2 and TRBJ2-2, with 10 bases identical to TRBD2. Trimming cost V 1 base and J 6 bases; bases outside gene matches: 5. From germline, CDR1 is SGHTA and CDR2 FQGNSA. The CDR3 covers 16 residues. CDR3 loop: CASSLGASGSPGELFF. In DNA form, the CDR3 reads TGTGCCAGCAGCTTAGGGGCTAGCGGGAGCCCCGGGGAGCTGTTTTTT.

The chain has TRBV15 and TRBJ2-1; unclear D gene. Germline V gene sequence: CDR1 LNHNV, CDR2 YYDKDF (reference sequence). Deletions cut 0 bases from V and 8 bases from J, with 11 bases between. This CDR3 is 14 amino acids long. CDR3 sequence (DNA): TGTGCCACCAGCAGAGATACTCGAGAGGATGAGCAGTTCTTC. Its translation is CATSRDTREDEQFF.

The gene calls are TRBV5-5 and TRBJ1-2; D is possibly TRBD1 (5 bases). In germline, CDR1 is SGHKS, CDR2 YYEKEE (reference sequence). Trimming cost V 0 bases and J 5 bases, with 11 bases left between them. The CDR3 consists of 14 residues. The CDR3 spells CASSLAQGEYGYTF. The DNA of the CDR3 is TGTGCCAGCAGCTTGGCCCAGGGAGAATATGGCTACACCTTC.

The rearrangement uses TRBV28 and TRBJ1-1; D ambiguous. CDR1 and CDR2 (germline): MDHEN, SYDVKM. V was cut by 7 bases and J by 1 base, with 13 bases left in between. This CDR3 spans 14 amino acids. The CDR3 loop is CASTTLGPNTEAFF. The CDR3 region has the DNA TGTGCCAGCACAACCCTCGGGCCGAACACTGAAGCTTTCTTT.

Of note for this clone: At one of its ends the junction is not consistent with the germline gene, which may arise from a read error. The CDR3 DNA reads TGTGCTAGCAGCCCCCTTGCTGCCTCCTACAATGAGCAGTTCTTC. Residues: CASSPLAASYNEQFF. V usage is TRBV7-7 and J usage is TRBJ2-1; no clear D gene. Germline CDR1 and CDR2: SSHAT and FNYEAQ (reference sequence). The CDR3 contains 15 residues.

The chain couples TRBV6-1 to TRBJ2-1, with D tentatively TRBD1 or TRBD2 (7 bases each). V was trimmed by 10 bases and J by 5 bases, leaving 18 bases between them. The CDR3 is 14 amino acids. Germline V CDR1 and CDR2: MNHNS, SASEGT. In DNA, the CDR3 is TGTGCCAACCTCTTACAGGGGAGGGACAATGAGCAGTTCTTC. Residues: CANLLQGRDNEQFF.

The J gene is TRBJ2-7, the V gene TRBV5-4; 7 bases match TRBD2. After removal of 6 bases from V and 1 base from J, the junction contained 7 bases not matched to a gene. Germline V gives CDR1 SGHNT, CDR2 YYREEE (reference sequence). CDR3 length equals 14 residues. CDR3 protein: CASTNGGGSYEQYF. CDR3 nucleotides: TGTGCCAGCACCAATGGCGGGGGATCCTACGAGCAGTACTTC.

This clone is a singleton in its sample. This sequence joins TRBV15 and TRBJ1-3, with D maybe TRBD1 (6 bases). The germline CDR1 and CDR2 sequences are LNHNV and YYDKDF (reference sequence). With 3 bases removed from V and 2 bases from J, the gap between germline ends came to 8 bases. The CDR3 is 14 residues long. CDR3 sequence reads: CATSRNRAGNTIYF. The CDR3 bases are TGTGCCACCAGCAGGAACAGGGCTGGAAACACCATATATTTT. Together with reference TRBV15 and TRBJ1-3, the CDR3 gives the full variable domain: DAMVIQNPRYQVTQFGKPVTLSCSQTLNHNVMYWYQQKSSQAPKLLFHYYDKDFNNEADTPDNFQSRRPNTSFCFLDIRSPGLGDTAMYLCATSRNRAGNTIYFGEGSWLTVV.

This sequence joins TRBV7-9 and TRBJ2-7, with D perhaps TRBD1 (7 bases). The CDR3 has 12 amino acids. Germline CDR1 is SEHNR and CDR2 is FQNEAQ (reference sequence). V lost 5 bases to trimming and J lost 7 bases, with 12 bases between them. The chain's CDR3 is CASSLRGEEQYF. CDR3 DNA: TGTGCCAGCAGCCTCAGGGGGGAAGAGCAGTACTTC.

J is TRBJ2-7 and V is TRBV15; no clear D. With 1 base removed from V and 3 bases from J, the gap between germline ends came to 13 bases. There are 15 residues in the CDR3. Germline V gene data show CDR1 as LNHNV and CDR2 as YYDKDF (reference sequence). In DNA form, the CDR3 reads TGTGCCACCAGCAGAGGGCAACAGAACGACTACGAGCAGTACTTC. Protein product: CATSRGQQNDYEQYF. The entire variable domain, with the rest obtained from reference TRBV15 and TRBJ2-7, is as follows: DAMVIQNPRYQVTQFGKPVTLSCSQTLNHNVMYWYQQKSSQAPKLLFHYYDKDFNNEADTPDNFQSRRPNTSFCFLDIRSPGLGDTAMYLCATSRGQQNDYEQYFGPGTRLTVT.

This CDR3 reads CSALANPYEQYF. In nucleotides, the CDR3 is TGCAGCGCACTAGCGAACCCCTACGAGCAGTACTTC. The rearrangement uses TRBV29-1 and TRBJ2-5; 7 nucleotides match TRBD2. The end of the DNA aligns better with TRBJ2-7, so the J call may be wrong. CDR3 length: 12 amino acids. CDR1 is SQVTM, CDR2 ANQGSEA, per germline.